These 10 T cell receptor beta chains came from one sample sequenced in a study of T-cell reconstitution after alpha-beta-depleted transplantation in children (dated by TCRdb to the mid-2010s). Libraries came from PCR. TCRdb records Illumina HiSeq 2500 as the sequencer. To normalize quantification of the TCRbeta repertoire, the TCR libraries were built with molecular barcoding that relied on unique molecular identifiers. The raw public data were reprocessed by TCRdb itself: fastp quality trimming at Q25, MiXCR clonotype calling, in-frame beta chains only. Entries are consolidated by CDR3 protein sequence, retaining the most common genes and DNA. Within this sample are 440,000 or so distinct CDR3 sequences, with around 46% of them counted one time only. Together, the top ten hold under 35% of the sample. Reading the label with the study, this specimen's treatment or condition is: allogeneic hematopoietic cell transplantation with graft depleted of TCRalphabeta T cells and CD19 B cells.

This sample comprised PBMCs, obtained before TCRalphabeta/CD19-depleted stem cell transplant. The receptors were gathered from a girl between 2 and 10 years old with aplastic anemia, due to receive a stem cell transplant.

This clonotype occurred a few times. The chain has TRBV6-6 and TRBJ1-1; D is undetermined. V lost 6 bases, J lost 4 bases, and 12 bases lay in between. The CDR3 has 13 amino acids. CDR1 is MNHNY and CDR2 is SVGAGI in the germline V gene (reference sequence). CDR3 in DNA: TGTGCCAGCAGGTACCCCGCTACCACTGAAGCTTTCTTT. Translating it yields CASRYPATTEAFF.

This clonotype was seen a single time. The gene calls are TRBV5-6 and TRBJ2-4; D gene ambiguous. The V and J ends lost 1 base and 4 bases respectively, with 12 bases between them. Germline lookup yields CDR1 SGHDT and CDR2 YYEEEE. The CDR3 contains 15 residues. The CDR3 DNA sequence: TGTGCCAGCAGCTTGATCGCGGCAGGAAAAAACATTCAGTACTTC. This sequence encodes CASSLIAAGKNIQYF.

This clonotype was observed once. The rearrangement uses TRBV7-9 and TRBJ2-1, with unresolved D. Germline CDR1 and CDR2: SEHNR and FQNEAQ (reference sequence). Trimming removed 2 bases at V and 7 bases at J, with 12 bases between. The CDR3 runs to 14 residues. The CDR3 nucleotides read TGTGCCAGCAGCTTACGTACTCCTGATAATGAGCAGTTCTTC. Translated, it gives CASSLRTPDNEQFF.

The chain employs TRBV14 and TRBJ1-2; D unclear. Looked up from germline, CDR1 is SGHDN and CDR2 is FVKESK. V lost 1 base and J 6 bases, leaving 6 bases between the germline ends. This CDR3 has 12 residues. CDR3 in DNA: TGTGCCAGCAGCCAAGGACGGAATGGCTACACCTTC. Its protein is CASSQGRNGYTF.

This clonotype was recorded many times. The J gene is TRBJ1-2, the V gene TRBV20-1; possibly TRBD1 for D (6 bases). Trimming pared 5 bases from V and 10 bases from J, leaving 20 bases between. The CDR3 is 13 residues long. Germline CDR1 is DFQATT and CDR2 is SNEGSKA (reference sequence). The CDR3: CSALDRSRKDYTF. Here the CDR3 DNA reads TGCAGTGCTTTGGACAGAAGCAGGAAAGACTACACCTTC.

This chain connects TRBV11-2 to TRBJ1-6; no clear D gene. CDR1 and CDR2 from the germline V gene are SGHAT and FQNNGV. CDR3 size: 15 residues. Trimming stripped 2 bases from V and 5 bases from J, with 10 bases between. The CDR3 protein is CASSLLARNNSPLHF. CDR3 sequence (DNA): TGTGCCAGCAGCTTACTGGCCAGAAATAATTCACCCCTCCACTTT. Using reference TRBV11-2 and TRBJ1-6 for the parts outside the CDR3, the full variable domain is EAGVAQSPRYKIIEKRQSVAFWCNPISGHATLYWYQQILGQGPKLLIQFQNNGVVDDSQLPKDRFSAERLKGVDSTLKIQPAKLEDSAVYLCASSLLARNNSPLHFGNGTRLTVT.

The chain is built from TRBV7-8 and TRBJ2-2; the D gene is possibly TRBD1 (5 bases). The CDR3 runs 19 residues. Trimming shortened V by 3 bases and J by 4 bases, and 24 bases separated the two germline ends. Looked up from germline, CDR1 is SGHVS and CDR2 is FQNEAQ. In DNA, the CDR3 is TGTGCCAGCAGCTTCCGTTCTTCTCTAGGGGCGCAGGGCACCGGGGAGCTGTTTTTT. Protein sequence: CASSFRSSLGAQGTGELFF.

At least ten counts were recorded for this clonotype. The chain links TRBV5-1 to TRBJ2-6; the D call may be TRBD1 or TRBD2 (5 bases each). Trimming pared 0 bases from V and 4 bases from J, leaving 8 bases between. The CDR3 is made up of 15 amino acids. The germline V gene has CDR1 SGHRS and CDR2 YFSETQ. CDR3 coding DNA: TGCGCCAGCAGCTTGGGGGGGAGAGGGGCCAACGTCCTGACTTTC. Encoded protein: CASSLGGRGANVLTF.

This clonotype has ten or more counts. The chain links TRBV7-2 to TRBJ2-7; a possible D gene is TRBD2 (6 bases). Germline V gives CDR1 SGHTA, CDR2 FQGNSA. The CDR3 totals 15 residues. V lost 2 bases and J 4 bases, leaving 15 bases between the germline ends. This CDR3 is CASSLFSGADYEQYF. CDR3 nucleotide sequence: TGTGCCAGCAGCTTATTTTCGGGAGCTGATTACGAGCAGTACTTC. Drawing the rest from reference TRBV7-2 and TRBJ2-7, the complete variable domain is GAGVSQSPSNKVTEKGKDVELRCDPISGHTALYWYRQSLGQGLEFLIYFQGNSAPDKSGLPSDRFSAERTGGSVSTLTIQRTQQEDSAVYLCASSLFSGADYEQYFGPGTRLTVT.

The chain carries TRBV20-1 and TRBJ2-7, with 8 bases fitting TRBD1. Per the germline V gene, CDR1 is DFQATT and CDR2 is SNEGSKA (reference sequence). The CDR3 is 16 amino acids. V was clipped by 5 bases and J by 3 bases; unmatched bases: 15. For the CDR3, the DNA is TGCAGTGCTTGGCCCTTAGACGGGGACAGGTACTACGAGCAGTACTTC. It yields the protein CSAWPLDGDRYYEQYF.